One and the same sample provided the 20 T cell receptor beta chains below, sequenced in a study of Graves' ophthalmopathy and Graves' hyperthyroidism. TCR beta CDR3 amplification used RNA transcripts. First-round RT-PCR employed HTBI primers, with a second-round multiplex PCR after it. TCRdb fed the multiplex PCR reads into MiXCR, producing one record per CDR3 protein. Among about 1.1 million distinct CDR3 sequences, about 36% were seen once, and the ten largest hold more than 9.5%. The specimen was peripheral blood or thyroid tissue (not recorded which). Receptor source: an adult man with Graves' hyperthyroidism.

V is TRBV14 and J is TRBJ2-6; no firm D call. This CDR3 has 15 residues. The germline V gene has CDR1 SGHDN and CDR2 FVKESK. V was shortened by 3 bases and J by 0 bases, with 6 bases between the two germline ends. The CDR3 is CASSHSASGANVLTF. In DNA form, the CDR3 reads TGTGCCAGCAGCCACTCGGCCTCTGGGGCCAACGTCCTGACTTTC.

The rearrangement links TRBV4-1 to TRBJ1-2, with 7 bases aligning to TRBD1. The germline gives CDR1 MGHRA, CDR2 YSYEKL. Trimming took 1 base from V and 4 from J; bases not matched to a gene: 6. The CDR3 runs 15 residues. Here the CDR3 reads CASSQVNRGPYGYTF. In nucleotides, the CDR3 is TGCGCCAGCAGCCAAGTTAACAGGGGCCCCTATGGCTACACCTTC.

The chain uses TRBV5-4 and TRBJ2-2; D gene unclear. V lost 1 base and J lost 6, with 13 bases in between. The V gene's germline CDR1 is SGHNT and CDR2 YYREEE (reference sequence). The CDR3 has 15 residues. The CDR3 is CASSLPLGVAGELFF. The CDR3 DNA reads as TGTGCCAGCAGCTTGCCGCTTGGGGTGGCCGGGGAGCTGTTTTTT. Drawing the rest from reference TRBV5-4 and TRBJ2-2, the complete variable domain is ETGVTQSPTHLIKTRGQQVTLRCSSQSGHNTVSWYQQALGQGPQFIFQYYREEENGRGNFPPRFSGLQFPNYSSELNVNALELDDSALYLCASSLPLGVAGELFFGEGSRLTVL.

The V gene is TRBV29-1, the J gene TRBJ2-2; 9 bases line up with TRBD1. Germline CDR1 is SQVTM and CDR2 is ANQGSEA. The CDR3 consists of 14 residues. V trimming: 8 bases; J trimming: 5 bases; junction bases outside the gene matches: 9. The CDR3 here is CSLEQGARTGELFF. The CDR3 DNA is TGCAGCTTGGAACAGGGGGCGCGGACCGGGGAGCTGTTTTTT.

Note on this clonotype: At one boundary the junction diverges from the germline segment, which might be a read error. The chain employs TRBV6-5 and TRBJ2-2, with D perhaps TRBD2 (7 bases). CDR3 length: 15 residues. Germline V gives CDR1 MNHEY, CDR2 SVGAGI. Written as DNA, the CDR3 is TGTGCCAGCGGGGGGGCGATTCGGTACACCGGGGAGCTGTCTTGG. Residues: CASGGAIRYTGELSW.

Regarding this clonotype: It may be a read error: a sequence one base away is much more abundant. The chain carries TRBV5-1 and TRBJ1-4; possible D gene TRBD1, 6 bases. This CDR3 contains 12 residues. From germline, CDR1 is SGHRS and CDR2 YFSETQ. In DNA, the CDR3 is TGCGCCAGCAGCTTGCTACAGGGAAAACTGCTTTTT. Encoded protein: CASSLLQGKLLF.

This clonotype was counted at least ten times. The rearrangement joins TRBV14 to TRBJ1-1; possibly TRBD1 for D (6 bases). The CDR3 is 14 residues long. The V gene lost 4 bases and the J gene lost 0 bases, with 9 bases spanning the gap. Germline CDR1 SGHDN, CDR2 FVKESK. DNA for the CDR3: TGTGCCAGCAGCCGACAGGCCATGAACACTGAAGCTTTCTTT. Encoded protein: CASSRQAMNTEAFF.

This clonotype was seen only once. This chain uses TRBV7-9 with TRBJ1-2; D uncertain. In germline, CDR1 is SEHNR, CDR2 FQNEAQ (reference sequence). The V end was cut by 1 base, the J end by 4 bases, with 13 bases between. The CDR3 contains 15 residues. The CDR3 protein is CASSLEGGSGYGYTF. CDR3 in DNA: TGTGCCAGCAGCTTAGAGGGAGGAAGCGGCTATGGCTACACCTTC.

With respect to this clonotype: It may be a read error: a sequence one base away is much more abundant. J is TRBJ1-4 and V is TRBV9; D gene uncertain. With 0 bases removed from V and 8 bases from J, the gap between germline ends came to 11 bases. This CDR3 spans 14 amino acids. The germline V gene has CDR1 SGDLS and CDR2 YYNGEE. The CDR3 protein is CASSVAIGGEKLFF. CDR3 coding DNA: TGTGCCAGCAGCGTAGCGATAGGAGGAGAAAAACTGTTTTTT.

This clonotype was seen more than once but under ten times. This chain's CDR3 is CASSLKASGELFF. The DNA for the CDR3 is TGTGCCAGCAGCTTAAAAGCGTCCGGGGAGCTGTTTTTT. V is TRBV7-2 and J is TRBJ2-2, with unresolved D. The CDR3 spans 13 residues. The germline V gene has CDR1 SGHTA and CDR2 FQGNSA. With 2 bases removed from V and 6 bases from J, the gap between germline ends came to 7 bases.

This clonotype has just a few counts. The genes are TRBV9 and TRBJ2-2, with D hard to call. V was clipped by 0 bases and J by 5 bases, with 8 bases between them. The CDR3 consists of 14 residues. Germline V gene data show CDR1 as SGDLS and CDR2 as YYNGEE. CDR3 sequence (DNA): TGTGCCAGCAGCGTAGGACTTCGGACCGGGGAGCTGTTTTTT. The encoded protein is CASSVGLRTGELFF.

This clonotype was counted at least ten times. The chain uses TRBV29-1 and TRBJ2-7; D possibly matches TRBD1 or TRBD2 (5 bases each). The CDR3 totals 13 residues. Deletions cut 0 bases from V and 6 bases from J, with 12 bases between. Germline lookup yields CDR1 SQVTM and CDR2 ANQGSEA. The CDR3 reads CSVEDQWGSEQYF. CDR3 nucleotides: TGCAGCGTTGAAGATCAGTGGGGGAGCGAGCAGTACTTC.

A word on this clonotype: This could be a read error, since a much larger clone is one nucleotide away. V usage is TRBV10-3 and J usage is TRBJ1-2, with D unclear. Germline CDR1 and CDR2: ENHRY and SYGVKD. The CDR3 has 12 amino acids. V gave up 3 bases and J gave up 8 bases, with 10 bases separating them. The CDR3, as DNA: TGTGCCATCAGTGAATATTTTTTAGGCTACACCTTC. Its translation is CAISEYFLGYTF.

The J gene is TRBJ1-1, the V gene TRBV20-1, with a possible D match to TRBD1 (6 bases). The V gene lost 1 base and the J gene lost 6 bases, with 15 bases spanning the gap. CDR1 and CDR2 (germline): DFQATT, SNEGSKA (reference sequence). This CDR3 spans 14 amino acids. The CDR3 is CSARAEGGSSEAFF. In DNA, the CDR3 is TGCAGTGCTAGAGCCGAGGGGGGATCCTCTGAAGCTTTCTTT.

The chain joins TRBV6-2 or TRBV6-3 to TRBJ1-4; D might be TRBD1 (5 bases). This CDR3 has 13 amino acids. Germline CDR1 and CDR2: MNHEY and SVGEGT. V dropped 6 bases and J dropped 6 bases, with 11 bases sitting between them. The chain's CDR3 is CASRYGADEKLFF. CDR3 sequence (DNA): TGTGCCAGCAGATATGGGGCGGATGAAAAACTGTTTTTT.

V usage is TRBV5-1 and J usage is TRBJ1-5; D possibly corresponds to TRBD1 (5 bases). From germline, CDR1 is SGHRS and CDR2 YFSETQ. This CDR3 has 15 amino acids. Between the trimmed V and J ends, which lost 0 bases and 7 bases, there was a span of 14 bases. The CDR3 here is CASSLGRGREQPQHF. In nucleotides, the CDR3 is TGCGCCAGCAGCTTGGGTCGGGGACGGGAGCAGCCCCAGCATTTT.

V usage is TRBV7-2 and J usage is TRBJ2-7; possibly TRBD2 for D (6 bases). This CDR3 comprises 15 residues. The ends were cut back, 5 bases at V and 3 bases at J, with 17 bases in the middle. Germline-derived CDR1 and CDR2 are SGHTA and FQGNSA. Written as DNA, the CDR3 is TGTGCCAGCAGCCAGAGGGCGGGAACTTACTACGAGCAGTACTTC. This sequence encodes CASSQRAGTYYEQYF.

This clonotype has just a few counts. This sequence joins TRBV5-1 and TRBJ2-7; possible D gene TRBD2, 6 bases. Germline CDR1 and CDR2: SGHRS and YFSETQ. The CDR3 consists of 15 residues. Trimming stripped 3 bases from V and 0 bases from J, with 13 bases between. CDR3 in DNA: TGCGCCAGCAGCTACCGGGACTTAGGCTCCTACGAGCAGTACTTC. This encodes CASSYRDLGSYEQYF.

The V and J genes are TRBV5-1 and TRBJ2-5; D assignment may be TRBD1 or TRBD2 (5 bases each). This CDR3 contains 13 residues. From germline, CDR1 is SGHRS and CDR2 YFSETQ. Trimming removed 5 bases from V and 3 bases from J, with 11 bases in between. The CDR3, as DNA: TGCGCCAGCAGTCCGGGGCCCAAAGAGACCCAGTACTTC. Encoded protein: CASSPGPKETQYF.

This clonotype was recorded many times. This rearrangement joins TRBV19 to TRBJ1-2; TRBD1 matches 7 bases. The germline V gene has CDR1 LNHDA and CDR2 SQIVND (reference sequence). Germline trimming cut 9 bases from V and 0 bases from J; bases unmatched to any gene: 4. The CDR3 is 13 residues long. In DNA, the CDR3 is TGTGCCAGCTTGGACAGGCCTAACTATGGCTACACCTTC. Translating it yields CASLDRPNYGYTF.